The 2 T cell receptor beta chains presented below share a single source sample, sequenced in a study of regulatory T cells in long-lasting Graves disease. Time point defined: newly diagnosed GD, antithyroid drugs for less than 3 months. RNA from PBMCs was the source of the TCR library. Building the TCR beta libraries relied on iRepertoire HTBI primers, and CDR3 regions underwent Arm-PCR. Each CDR3 protein gets one entry after TCRdb re-called the multiplex PCR reads with MiXCR. The repertoire includes more than 450,000 distinct CDR3 sequences, 12% of them detected once, and more than 8% sits in the top ten. This sample was also put to use in a study of T cells in Graves' hyperthyroidism and ophthalmopathy.

The sample here was peripheral blood mononuclear cells (PBMCs), taken at new diagnosis, from a patient treated with antithyroid drugs. The receptors stem from a woman in her twenties or thirties with Graves disease.

This chain links TRBV7-9 with TRBJ2-1; 9 bases are a match to TRBD1. This CDR3 contains 15 residues. The trim removed 7 bases at V and 8 bases at J, leaving 12 bases unmatched. The germline V gene has CDR1 SEHNR and CDR2 FQNEAQ (reference sequence). The CDR3 DNA is TGTGCCAGCATCCCACCACCGGGGGACAGGGATGAGCAGTTCTTC. Protein sequence: CASIPPPGDRDEQFF.

The table lists this clonotype with a few counts. V gene TRBV6-1 combines with J gene TRBJ2-3, with TRBD2 matching over 8 bases. The V and J ends lost 10 bases and 4 bases, in that order; junction bases with no gene match: 7. Germline V CDR1 and CDR2: MNHNS, SASEGT. The CDR3 runs to 13 residues. CDR3 loop: CATSAGDSDTQYF. In DNA form, the CDR3 reads TGTGCCACCTCAGCGGGAGATTCAGATACGCAGTATTTT.